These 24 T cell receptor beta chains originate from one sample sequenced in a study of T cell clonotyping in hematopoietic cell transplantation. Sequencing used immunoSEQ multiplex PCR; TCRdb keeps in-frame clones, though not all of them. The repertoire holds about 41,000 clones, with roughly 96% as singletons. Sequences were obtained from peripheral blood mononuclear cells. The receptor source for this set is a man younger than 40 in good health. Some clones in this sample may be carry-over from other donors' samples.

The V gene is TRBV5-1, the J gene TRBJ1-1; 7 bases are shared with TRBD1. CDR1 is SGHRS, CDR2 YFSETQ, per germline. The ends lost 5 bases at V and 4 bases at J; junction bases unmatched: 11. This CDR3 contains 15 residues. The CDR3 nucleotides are TGCGCCAGCAGAGGGACAGCCTCCTTGAGCACTGAAGCTTTCTTT. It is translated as CASRGTASLSTEAFF. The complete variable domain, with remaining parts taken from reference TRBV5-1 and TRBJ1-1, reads KAGVTQTPRYLIKTRGQQVTLSCSPISGHRSVSWYQQTPGQGLQFLFEYFSETQRNKGNFPGRFSGRQFSNSRSEMNVSTLELGDSALYLCASRGTASLSTEAFFGQGTRLTVV.

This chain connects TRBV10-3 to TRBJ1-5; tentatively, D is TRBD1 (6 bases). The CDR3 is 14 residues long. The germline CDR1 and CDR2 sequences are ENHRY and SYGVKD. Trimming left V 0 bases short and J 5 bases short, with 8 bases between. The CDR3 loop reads CAISESYRDQPQHF. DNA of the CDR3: TGTGCCATCAGTGAGTCCTACAGGGATCAGCCCCAGCATTTT.

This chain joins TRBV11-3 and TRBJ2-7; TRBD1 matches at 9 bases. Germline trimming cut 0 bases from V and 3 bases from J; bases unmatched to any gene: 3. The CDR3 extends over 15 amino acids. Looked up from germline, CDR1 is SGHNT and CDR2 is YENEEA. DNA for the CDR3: TGTGCCAGCAGCTTAGAAAGGGACAGGGACTACGAGCAGTACTTC. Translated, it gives CASSLERDRDYEQYF.

The CDR3 spells CASSPGQGRSHEQYF. In nucleotides, the CDR3 is TGTGCCAGCAGCCCAGGGCAGGGGCGATCTCACGAGCAGTACTTC. This chain connects TRBV7-2 to TRBJ2-7, with D possibly TRBD1 on 6 matching bases. Germline-derived CDR1 and CDR2 are SGHTA and FQGNSA. The CDR3 runs 15 residues. V was trimmed by 5 bases and J by 5 bases, leaving 19 bases between them.

CDR3 residues: CASSFSGSGETQYF. CDR3 DNA: TGTGCCAGCAGCTTTAGCGGGAGCGGTGAGACCCAGTACTTC. V usage is TRBV7-2 and J usage is TRBJ2-5, with TRBD2 identical over 9 bases. Germline assignment: CDR1 SGHTA and CDR2 FQGNSA. The CDR3 consists of 14 residues. Losses at the gene ends were 3 bases for V and 5 bases for J; bases not matched to a gene: 4.

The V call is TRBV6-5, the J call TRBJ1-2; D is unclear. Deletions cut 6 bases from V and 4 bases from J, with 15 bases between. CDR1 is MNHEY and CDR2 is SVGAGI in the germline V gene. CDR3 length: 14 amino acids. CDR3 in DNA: TGTGCCAGCAGCGATGACCGGGCGTCCTATGGCTACACCTTC. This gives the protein CASSDDRASYGYTF.

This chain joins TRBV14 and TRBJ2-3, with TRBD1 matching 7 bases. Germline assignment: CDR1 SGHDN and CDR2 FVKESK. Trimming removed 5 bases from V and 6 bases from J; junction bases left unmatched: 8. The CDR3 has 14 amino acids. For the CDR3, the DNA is TGTGCCAGCAGCTCTAAGGGGGCGCCCGATACGCAGTATTTT. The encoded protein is CASSSKGAPDTQYF.

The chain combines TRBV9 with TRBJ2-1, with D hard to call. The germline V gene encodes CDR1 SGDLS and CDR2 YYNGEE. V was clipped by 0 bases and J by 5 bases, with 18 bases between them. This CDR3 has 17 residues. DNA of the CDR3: TGTGCCAGCAGCGTAGGTTTAGCCTGGGATTCTGACAATGAGCAGTTCTTC. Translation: CASSVGLAWDSDNEQFF.

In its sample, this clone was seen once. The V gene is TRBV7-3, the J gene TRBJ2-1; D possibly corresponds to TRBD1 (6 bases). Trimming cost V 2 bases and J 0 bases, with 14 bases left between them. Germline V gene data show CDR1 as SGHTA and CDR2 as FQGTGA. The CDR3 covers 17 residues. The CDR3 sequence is CASSLGTFPSSYNEQFF. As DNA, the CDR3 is TGTGCCAGCAGCTTAGGGACATTCCCGTCCTCCTACAATGAGCAGTTCTTC.

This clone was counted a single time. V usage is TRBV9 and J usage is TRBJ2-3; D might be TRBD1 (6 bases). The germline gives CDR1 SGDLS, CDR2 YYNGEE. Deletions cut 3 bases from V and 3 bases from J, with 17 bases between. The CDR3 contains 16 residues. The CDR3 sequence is CASSAAGAPLTDTQYF. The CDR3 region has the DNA TGTGCCAGCAGCGCTGCAGGGGCGCCTTTAACAGATACGCAGTATTTT.

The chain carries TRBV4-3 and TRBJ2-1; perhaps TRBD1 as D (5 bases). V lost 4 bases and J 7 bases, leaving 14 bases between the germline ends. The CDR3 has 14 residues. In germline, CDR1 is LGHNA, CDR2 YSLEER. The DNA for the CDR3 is TGCGCCAGCAGCCCCGTAGGCAGACAGAATGAGCAGTTCTTC. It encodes CASSPVGRQNEQFF.

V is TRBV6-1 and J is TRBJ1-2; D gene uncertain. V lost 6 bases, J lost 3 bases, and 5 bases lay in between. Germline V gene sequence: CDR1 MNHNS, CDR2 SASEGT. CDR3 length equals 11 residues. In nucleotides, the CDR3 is TGTGCCAGCAGCACGTACTATGGCTACACCTTC. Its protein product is CASSTYYGYTF.

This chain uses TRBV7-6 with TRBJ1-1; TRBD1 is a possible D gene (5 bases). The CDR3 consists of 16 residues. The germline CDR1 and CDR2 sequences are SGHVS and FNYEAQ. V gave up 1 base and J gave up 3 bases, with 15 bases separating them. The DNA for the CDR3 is TGTGCCAGCAGCTTAGGGATTTGGGGGTCGGACACTGAAGCTTTCTTT. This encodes CASSLGIWGSDTEAFF.

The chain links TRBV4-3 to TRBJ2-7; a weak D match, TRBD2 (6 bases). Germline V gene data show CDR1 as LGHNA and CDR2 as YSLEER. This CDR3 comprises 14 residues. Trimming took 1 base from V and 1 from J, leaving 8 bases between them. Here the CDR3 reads CASSQGGASYEQYF. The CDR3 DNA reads TGCGCCAGCAGCCAAGGCGGGGCATCCTACGAGCAGTACTTC.

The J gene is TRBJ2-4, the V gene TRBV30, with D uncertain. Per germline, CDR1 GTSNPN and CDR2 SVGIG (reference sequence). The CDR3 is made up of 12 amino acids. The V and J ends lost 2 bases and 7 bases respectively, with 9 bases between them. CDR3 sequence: CAWSRGNNIQYF. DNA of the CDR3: TGTGCCTGGAGTCGTGGGAATAACATTCAGTACTTC. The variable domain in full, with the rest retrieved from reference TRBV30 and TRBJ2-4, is SQTIHQWPATLVQPVGSPLSLECTVEGTSNPNLYWYRQAAGRGLQLLFYSVGIGQISSEVPQNLSASRPQDRQFILSSKKLLLSDSGFYLCAWSRGNNIQYFGAGTRLSVL.

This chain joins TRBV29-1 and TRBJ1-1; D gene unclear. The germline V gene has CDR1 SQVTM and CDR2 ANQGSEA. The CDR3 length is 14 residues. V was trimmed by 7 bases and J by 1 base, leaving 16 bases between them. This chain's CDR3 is CSERRSPGNTEAFF. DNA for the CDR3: TGCAGCGAGCGACGTTCACCAGGGAACACTGAAGCTTTCTTT.

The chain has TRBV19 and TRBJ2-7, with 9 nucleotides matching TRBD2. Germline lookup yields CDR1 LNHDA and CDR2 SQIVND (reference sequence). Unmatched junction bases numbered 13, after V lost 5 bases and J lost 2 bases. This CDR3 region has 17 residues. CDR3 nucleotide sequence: TGTGCCAGTAGTGCGACTAGCGGAGGCCTGATCCCCTACGAGCAGTACTTC. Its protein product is CASSATSGGLIPYEQYF.

Here the CDR3 reads CASSESHREAFF. CDR3 DNA: TGTGCCAGCAGTGAATCTCACAGAGAAGCTTTCTTT. The rearrangement uses TRBV25-1 and TRBJ1-1; the D is unclear. Germline V gene data show CDR1 as MGHDK and CDR2 as SYGVNS. The CDR3 is made up of 12 amino acids. Between the trimmed V and J ends, which lost 1 base and 8 bases, there was a span of 8 bases.

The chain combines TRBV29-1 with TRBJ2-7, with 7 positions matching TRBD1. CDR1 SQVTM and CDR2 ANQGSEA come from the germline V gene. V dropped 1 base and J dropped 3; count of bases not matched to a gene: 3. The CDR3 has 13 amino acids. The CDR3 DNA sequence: TGCAGCGTTGAAGGGAGACAGGGCTACGAGCAGTACTTC. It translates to CSVEGRQGYEQYF.

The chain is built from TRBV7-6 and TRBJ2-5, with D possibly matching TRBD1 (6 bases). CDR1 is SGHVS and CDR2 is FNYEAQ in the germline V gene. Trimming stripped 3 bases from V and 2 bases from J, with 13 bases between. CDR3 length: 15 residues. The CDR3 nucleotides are TGTGCCAGCAGCTTTACAGGGATGAGACAAGAGACCCAGTACTTC. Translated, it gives CASSFTGMRQETQYF. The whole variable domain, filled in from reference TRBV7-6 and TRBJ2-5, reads GAGVSQSPRYKVTKRGQDVALRCDPISGHVSLYWYRQALGQGPEFLTYFNYEAQQDKSGLPNDRFSAERPEGSISTLTIQRTEQRDSAMYRCASSFTGMRQETQYFGPGTRLLVL.

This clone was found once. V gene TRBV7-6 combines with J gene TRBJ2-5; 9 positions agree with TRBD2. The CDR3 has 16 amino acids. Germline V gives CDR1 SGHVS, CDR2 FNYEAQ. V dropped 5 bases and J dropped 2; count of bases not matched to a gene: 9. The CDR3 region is CASSPPTSGDQETQYF. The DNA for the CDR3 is TGTGCCAGCAGCCCCCCGACTAGCGGAGATCAAGAGACCCAGTACTTC.

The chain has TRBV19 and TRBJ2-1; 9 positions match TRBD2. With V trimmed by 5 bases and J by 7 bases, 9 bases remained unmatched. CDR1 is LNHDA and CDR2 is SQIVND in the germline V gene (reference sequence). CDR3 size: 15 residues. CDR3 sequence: CASSSRLADWNEQFF. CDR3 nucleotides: TGTGCCAGTAGTTCCCGACTAGCGGACTGGAATGAGCAGTTCTTC.

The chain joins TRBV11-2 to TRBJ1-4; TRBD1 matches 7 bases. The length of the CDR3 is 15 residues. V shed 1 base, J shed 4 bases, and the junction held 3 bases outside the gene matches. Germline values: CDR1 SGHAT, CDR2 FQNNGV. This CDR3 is CASSLGDRDNEKLFF. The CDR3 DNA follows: TGTGCCAGCAGCTTAGGCGACAGGGATAATGAAAAACTGTTTTTT.

CDR3 region: CASSVADNEQFF. The CDR3 DNA is TGTGCCAGCAGCGTAGCCGACAATGAGCAGTTCTTC. The chain combines TRBV9 with TRBJ2-1, with no clear D. The germline V gene encodes CDR1 SGDLS and CDR2 YYNGEE. The CDR3 is 12 residues long. With 0 bases removed from V and 5 bases from J, the gap between germline ends came to 3 bases.